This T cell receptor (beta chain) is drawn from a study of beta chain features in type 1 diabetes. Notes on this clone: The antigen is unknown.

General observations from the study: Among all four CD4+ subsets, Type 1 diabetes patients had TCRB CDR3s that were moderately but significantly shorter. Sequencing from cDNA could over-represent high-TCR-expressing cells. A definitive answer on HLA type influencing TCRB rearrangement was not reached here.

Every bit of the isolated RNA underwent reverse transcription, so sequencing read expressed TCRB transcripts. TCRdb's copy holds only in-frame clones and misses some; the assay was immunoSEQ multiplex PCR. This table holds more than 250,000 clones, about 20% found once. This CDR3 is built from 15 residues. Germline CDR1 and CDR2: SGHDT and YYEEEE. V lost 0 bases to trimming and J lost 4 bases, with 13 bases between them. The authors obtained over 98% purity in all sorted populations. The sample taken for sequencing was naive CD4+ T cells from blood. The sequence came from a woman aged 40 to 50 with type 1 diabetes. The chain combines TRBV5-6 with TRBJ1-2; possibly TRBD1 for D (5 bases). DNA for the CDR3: TGTGCCAGCAGCTTGGATCCGGGGGTAACCTATGGCTACACCTTC. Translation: CASSLDPGVTYGYTF.